This T cell receptor (beta chain) is drawn from a study of control samples from healthy donors and cancer patients (dated by TCRdb to 2018 to 2020). Note on this clone: Its antigen is currently not known. No base quality values were provided; no much bigger clone lies one nucleotide off.

The CDR3 runs 16 residues from the cysteine to the phenylalanine. The CDR3 DNA has 48 bases and is translated from base 1. Clipping removes 5 bases from V and 4 bases from J, with 6 as the unmatched junction base count. The germline V gene supplies CDR1 SGHAT and CDR2 FQNNGV. The library was generated by the immunoSEQ multiplex PCR assay. TCRdb provides this immuneACCESS table in a form limited to in-frame rearrangements. Some clones are lacking; in checked studies, under half of them reflect an unresolved V gene, and why the rest are absent is not known. The sample records 100,000 to 150,000 clones, approximately 92% of which are singletons. Less than 2.5% of the sample belongs to the ten largest clones.

The V and J segments used are TRBV11-2 and TRBJ2-5; TRBD2 agrees with 14 junctional bases. This TCR was sampled from a man younger than 35 in good health. The sample was blood. The nucleotide sequence is TGTGCCAGCAGCGAGACTAGCGGGGGGGCGAGAGAGACCCAGTACTTC. Its translation is CASSETSGGARETQYF.